This T cell receptor beta chain is from a study of neurological immune-mediated disorders. V gave up 5 bases and J gave up 2 bases; unmatched junction bases: 11. Germline V lookup: CDR1 SGHTA, CDR2 FQGTGA. CDR3 length: 19 amino acids. The cDNA was generated by 5'RACE with 10-nucleotide random UMIs. From the 5' RACE reads, TCRdb called clonotypes with MiXCR, one entry per CDR3 protein. The data contain about 66,000 distinct CDR3 sequences, around a tenth of them singletons. This clonotype has a count of ten or more. Time point: longitudinal time-point 2. Volunteers from a blood bank in Maryland, USA, constituted the healthy controls. The unsorted libraries originated from 2 million PBMCs that had been stored at -80 C.

This chain links TRBV7-3 with TRBJ2-1, with 14 nucleotides matching TRBD2. The sequenced material came from PBMCs. The clonotype comes from a man aged 25 to 40 in good health. The CDR3 loop is CASSGTSGSVIDTYNEQFF. The CDR3 DNA follows: TGTGCCAGCAGCGGGACTAGCGGGAGCGTCATAGACACCTACAATGAGCAGTTCTTC.